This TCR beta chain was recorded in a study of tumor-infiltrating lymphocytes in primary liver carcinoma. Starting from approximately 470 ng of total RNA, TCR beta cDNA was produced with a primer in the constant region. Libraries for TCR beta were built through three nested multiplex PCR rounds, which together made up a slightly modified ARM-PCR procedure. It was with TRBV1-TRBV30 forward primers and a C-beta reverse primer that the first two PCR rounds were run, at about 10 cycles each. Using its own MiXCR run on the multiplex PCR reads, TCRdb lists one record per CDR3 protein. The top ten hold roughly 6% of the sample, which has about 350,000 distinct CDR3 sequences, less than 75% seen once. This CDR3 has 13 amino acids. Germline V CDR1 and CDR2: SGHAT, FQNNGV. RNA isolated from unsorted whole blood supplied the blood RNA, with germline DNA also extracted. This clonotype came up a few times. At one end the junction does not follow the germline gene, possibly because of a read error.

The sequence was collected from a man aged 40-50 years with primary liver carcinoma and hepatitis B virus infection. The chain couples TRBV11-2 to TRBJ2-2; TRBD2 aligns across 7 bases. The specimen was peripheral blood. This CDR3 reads CVSSSQTGGGLFF. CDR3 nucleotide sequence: TGTGTCAGCAGCTCTCAGACTGGCGGGGGGCTGTTTTTT.